The 18 T cell receptor beta chains below all came from one sample that was sequenced in a study of T cells in localized non-small cell lung cancer. The assay was immunoSEQ multiplex PCR, and TCRdb's table has in-frame clones only and misses some. Here the sample spans tens of thousands of clones, about 91% being singletons. Sequencing was performed on peripheral blood mononuclear cells, taken before any cancer treatment. These receptors originate from a woman aged 35 to 70 with stage III lung adenocarcinoma.

The gene calls are TRBV6-5 and TRBJ2-7, with 10 positions matching TRBD1. The CDR3 loop spans 15 amino acids. The germline gives CDR1 MNHEY, CDR2 SVGAGI. V shed 0 bases, J shed 3 bases, and the junction held 2 bases outside the gene matches. The CDR3 here is CASSYSGTGVYEQYF. The CDR3 bases are TGTGCCAGCAGTTACTCCGGGACAGGGGTCTACGAGCAGTACTTC.

The rearrangement uses TRBV7-8 and TRBJ2-5; D gene uncertain. Looked up from germline, CDR1 is SGHVS and CDR2 is FQNEAQ. CDR3 length: 14 residues. The ends were cut back, 4 bases at V and 4 bases at J, with 13 bases in the middle. For the CDR3, the DNA is TGTGCCAGCAGCTCCTTAGGGCCCGGAGAGACCCAGTACTTC. It translates to CASSSLGPGETQYF.

V usage is TRBV7-6 and J usage is TRBJ1-6; 10 bases agree with TRBD1. V gave up 4 bases and J gave up 9 bases; unmatched junction bases: 6. The CDR3 extends over 15 amino acids. CDR1 is SGHVS and CDR2 is FNYEAQ in the germline V gene. The CDR3 coding sequence is TGTGCCAGCAGCTCAAGGACAGGGGGGTTTTCACCCCTCCACTTT. Its protein is CASSSRTGGFSPLHF.

This sequence joins TRBV5-1 and TRBJ1-6; tentatively, D is TRBD1 (6 bases). Germline V gives CDR1 SGHRS, CDR2 YFSETQ. The CDR3 consists of 14 residues. Trimming took 0 bases from V and 10 from J, leaving 11 bases between them. CDR3 sequence (DNA): TGCGCCAGCAGCTTGGGACAGGACTGGTCACCCCTCCACTTT. Its protein product is CASSLGQDWSPLHF. Together with reference TRBV5-1 and TRBJ1-6, the CDR3 gives the full variable domain: KAGVTQTPRYLIKTRGQQVTLSCSPISGHRSVSWYQQTPGQGLQFLFEYFSETQRNKGNFPGRFSGRQFSNSRSEMNVSTLELGDSALYLCASSLGQDWSPLHFGNGTRLTVT.

V usage is TRBV4-1 and J usage is TRBJ1-1; 8 bases fit TRBD1. The CDR3 runs 16 residues. CDR1 and CDR2 (germline): MGHRA, YSYEKL. Trimming cost V 1 base and J 6 bases; bases outside gene matches: 10. CDR3 nucleotides: TGCGCCAGCAGCCAAGCCCGACAGGGGAAACCCCCTGAAGCTTTCTTT. It translates to CASSQARQGKPPEAFF.

Notes on this clone: A read error may be the cause here, since a much bigger clone is one base away. Other DNA sequences from this sample encode an identical CDR3 as well. The rearrangement links TRBV6-1 to TRBJ1-3, with a weak D call TRBD1 (5 bases). The ends were cut back, 3 bases at V and 0 bases at J, with 6 bases in the middle. The CDR3 has 14 residues. Germline values: CDR1 MNHNS, CDR2 SASEGT. CDR3 sequence (DNA): TGTGCCAGCAGTGACGGGGCCTCTGGAAACACCATATATTTT. Amino acids: CASSDGASGNTIYF.

This clone occurred once. CDR3 DNA sequence: TGCGCCAGCAGCTTGGGGGATAGCTCCTACGAGCAGTACTTC. Its protein is CASSLGDSSYEQYF. The gene calls are TRBV5-1 and TRBJ2-7; D is undetermined. The germline V gene encodes CDR1 SGHRS and CDR2 YFSETQ. This CDR3 is built from 14 residues. V lost 0 bases, J lost 0 bases, and 7 bases lay in between.

The rearrangement uses TRBV10-2 and TRBJ1-3; unclear D gene. Trimming stripped 0 bases from V and 2 bases from J, with 8 bases between. CDR1 is WSHSY and CDR2 is SAAADI in the germline V gene. The CDR3 runs to 15 residues. CDR3 residues: CASSESATPGNTIYF. For the CDR3, the DNA is TGCGCCAGCAGTGAGTCGGCGACACCTGGAAACACCATATATTTT.

The V gene is TRBV19, the J gene TRBJ2-4; either TRBD1 or TRBD2 may fit D (5 bases each). Trimming took off 5 bases at V and 9 bases at J, with 14 bases between the two ends. Germline CDR1 reads LNHDA; CDR2 reads SQIVND (reference sequence). There are 13 residues in the CDR3. The CDR3: CASSGGPGGIQYF. The DNA for the CDR3 is TGTGCCAGTAGTGGAGGACCTGGGGGCATTCAGTACTTC.

This chain uses TRBV25-1 with TRBJ2-1; perhaps D is TRBD1 or TRBD2 (5 bases each). The length of the CDR3 is 15 residues. V lost 1 base to trimming and J lost 8 bases, with 15 bases between them. The germline V gene has CDR1 MGHDK and CDR2 SYGVNS. CDR3 coding DNA: TGTGCCAGCAGTGAATTGGGGCAGGGAGTCGATGAGCAGTTCTTC. Its translation is CASSELGQGVDEQFF.

The chain combines TRBV5-5 with TRBJ2-3, with D tentatively TRBD1 or TRBD2 (6 bases each). Between the trimmed V and J ends, which lost 5 bases and 8 bases, there was a span of 24 bases. Germline V gene data show CDR1 as SGHKS and CDR2 as YYEKEE (reference sequence). The CDR3 is 16 amino acids. Here the CDR3 DNA reads TGTGCCAGCAGTATGTCCCTCGGGGGCAGTGTAGTTACGCAGTATTTT. It translates to CASSMSLGGSVVTQYF.

The chain is built from TRBV15 and TRBJ2-1, with 10 positions matching TRBD2. CDR3 length: 15 residues. V lost 6 bases and J lost 1; bases outside the gene matches: 3. Germline CDR1 reads LNHNV; CDR2 reads YYDKDF (reference sequence). CDR3: CATRVAGGSYNEQFF. In DNA, the CDR3 is TGTGCCACCAGAGTAGCGGGAGGTTCCTACAATGAGCAGTTCTTC.

V and J are TRBV27 and TRBJ1-6; perhaps TRBD1 as D (5 bases). Germline V gives CDR1 MNHEY, CDR2 SMNVEV (reference sequence). V lost 5 bases, J lost 1 base, and 12 bases lay in between. The CDR3 consists of 16 residues. The chain's CDR3 is CASSPGRFSYNSPLHF. For the CDR3, the DNA is TGTGCCAGCAGTCCGGGACGGTTTTCCTATAATTCACCCCTCCACTTT.

This chain joins TRBV11-2 and TRBJ2-3; D remains unclear. Per the germline V gene, CDR1 is SGHAT and CDR2 is FQNNGV. V was pared by 1 base and J by 2 bases, with 10 bases between. The CDR3 sequence is 15 residues long. CDR3 loop: CASSLVGYTTDTQYF. CDR3 coding DNA: TGTGCCAGCAGCTTAGTTGGGTATACCACAGATACGCAGTATTTT.

The V gene is TRBV10-3, the J gene TRBJ2-1, with D possibly being TRBD2 (6 bases). CDR3 length: 13 residues. Trimming cost V 4 bases and J 8 bases, with 12 bases left between them. The V gene's germline CDR1 is ENHRY and CDR2 SYGVKD. Here the CDR3 reads CAISGGLSDEQFF. The CDR3 DNA sequence: TGTGCCATCAGTGGGGGACTGTCCGATGAGCAGTTCTTC.

This clone was counted only a few times. The genes are TRBV2 and TRBJ1-5; D gene uncertain. The V and J ends lost 3 bases and 2 bases respectively, with 11 bases between them. Germline loops: CDR1 SNHLY, CDR2 FYNNEI. This CDR3 comprises 15 residues. This CDR3 reads CASSDGVRGNQPQHF. The CDR3 nucleotides read TGTGCCAGCAGTGATGGGGTGCGGGGCAATCAGCCCCAGCATTTT.

This clone was found a few times. This chain joins TRBV7-8 and TRBJ2-1, with 7 nucleotides matching TRBD1. The germline gives CDR1 SGHVS, CDR2 FQNEAQ. Germline trimming cut 1 base from V and 10 bases from J; bases unmatched to any gene: 4. The CDR3 covers 13 residues. The CDR3 loop reads CASSLVPGQEQFF. The CDR3 nucleotides read TGTGCCAGCAGCTTAGTTCCGGGACAGGAGCAGTTCTTC.

In this sample, this clone turned up once. The same CDR3 is also encoded by other DNA sequences in this sample. The gene calls are TRBV5-1 and TRBJ2-5, with 7 positions matching TRBD1. Germline CDR1 and CDR2: SGHRS and YFSETQ. The CDR3 runs 14 residues. V was clipped by 4 bases and J by 2 bases; unmatched bases: 5. CDR3 loop: CASSRDSFQETQYF. CDR3 DNA: TGCGCCAGCAGCAGGGACAGCTTTCAAGAGACCCAGTACTTC.